Here is one T cell receptor (beta chain) with its context. Its specificity is unknown. Naive CD4+ cells were CD45RA-selected; the remaining cells were memory. Data came from immunoSEQ multiplex PCR; TCRdb stores just in-frame clones and leaves some out. The sample contains hundreds of thousands of clones, approximately 95% of which appear only once. These data are taken from a study of shared clonotypes between healthy human individuals. Trimming cost V 6 bases and J 1 base, with 22 bases left between them. The germline V gene encodes CDR1 WSHSY and CDR2 SAAADI. This CDR3 has 17 residues. Findings of the study overall: Owing to a small donor count, the genetic and exposure-history diversity represented was limited.

The receptor comes from a woman in her 30s in good health. The chain is built from TRBV10-2 and TRBJ2-7, with D unclear. Sequencing used naive CD4+ T cells sorted from blood. The subset: CD45RA+ positively selected. The CDR3 DNA is TGCGCCAGCAGACCTAGTAGGGAACGGGTAATTTCCTACGAGCAGTACTTC. Its protein is CASRPSRERVISYEQYF.